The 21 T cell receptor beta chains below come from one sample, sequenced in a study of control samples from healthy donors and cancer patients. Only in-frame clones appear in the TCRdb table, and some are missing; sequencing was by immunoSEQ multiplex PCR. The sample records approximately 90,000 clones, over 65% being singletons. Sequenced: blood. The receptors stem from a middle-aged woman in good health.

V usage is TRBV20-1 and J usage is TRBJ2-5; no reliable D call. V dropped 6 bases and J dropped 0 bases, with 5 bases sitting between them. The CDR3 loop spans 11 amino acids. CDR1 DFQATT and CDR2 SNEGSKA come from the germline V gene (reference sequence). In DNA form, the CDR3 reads TGCAGTGCAACGGACCAAGAGACCCAGTACTTC. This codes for CSATDQETQYF.

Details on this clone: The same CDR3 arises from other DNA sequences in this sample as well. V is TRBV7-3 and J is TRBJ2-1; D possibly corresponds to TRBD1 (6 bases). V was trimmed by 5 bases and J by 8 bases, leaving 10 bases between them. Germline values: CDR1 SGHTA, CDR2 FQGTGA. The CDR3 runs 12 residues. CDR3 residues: CASSPAGDEQFF. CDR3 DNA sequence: TGTGCCAGCAGCCCGGCAGGGGATGAGCAGTTCTTC.

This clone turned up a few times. The CDR3 DNA reads as TGCGCCAGCAGTGATGGGAGGGGGCGACGGGACACTGAAGCTTTCTTT. Its protein is CASSDGRGRRDTEAFF. V usage is TRBV10-1 and J usage is TRBJ1-1; 7 bases align to TRBD1. This CDR3 is built from 16 residues. The trim removed 3 bases at V and 3 bases at J, leaving 10 bases unmatched. Looked up from germline, CDR1 is WNHNN and CDR2 is SYGVQD (reference sequence).

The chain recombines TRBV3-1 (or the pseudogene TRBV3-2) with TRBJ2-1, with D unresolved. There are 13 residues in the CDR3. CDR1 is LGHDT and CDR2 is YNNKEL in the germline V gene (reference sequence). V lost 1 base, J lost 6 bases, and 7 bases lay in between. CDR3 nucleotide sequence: TGTGCCAGCAGCCAAGCAATTAGCAATGAGCAGTTCTTC. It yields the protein CASSQAISNEQFF.

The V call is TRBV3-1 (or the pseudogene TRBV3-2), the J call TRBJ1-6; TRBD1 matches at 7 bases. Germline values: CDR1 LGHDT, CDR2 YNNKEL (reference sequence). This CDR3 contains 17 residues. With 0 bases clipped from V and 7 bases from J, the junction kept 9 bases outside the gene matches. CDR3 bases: TGTGCCAGCAGCCAAGATCTTGGCGGGACAGCGAATTCACCCCTCCACTTT. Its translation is CASSQDLGGTANSPLHF.

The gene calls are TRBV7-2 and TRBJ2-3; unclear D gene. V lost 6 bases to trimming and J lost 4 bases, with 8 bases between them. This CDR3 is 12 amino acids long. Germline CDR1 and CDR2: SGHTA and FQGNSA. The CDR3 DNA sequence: TGTGCCAGCAGTTCCCCCCCAGATACGCAGTATTTT. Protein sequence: CASSSPPDTQYF.

The CDR3 sequence: CASEGANTGELFF. CDR3 nucleotides: TGTGCCAGCGAGGGGGCGAACACCGGGGAGCTGTTTTTT. The V and J genes are TRBV12-3 or TRBV12-4 and TRBJ2-2; the D gene is possibly TRBD1 (6 bases). V lost 8 bases and J 0 bases, leaving 7 bases between the germline ends. The CDR3 spans 13 residues.

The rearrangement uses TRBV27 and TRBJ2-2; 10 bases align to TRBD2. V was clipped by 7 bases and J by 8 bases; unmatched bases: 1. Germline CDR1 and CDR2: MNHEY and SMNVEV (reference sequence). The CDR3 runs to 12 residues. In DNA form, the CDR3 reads TGTGCCAGCAAGACTAGCGGGGGGGAGCTGTTTTTT. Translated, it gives CASKTSGGELFF.

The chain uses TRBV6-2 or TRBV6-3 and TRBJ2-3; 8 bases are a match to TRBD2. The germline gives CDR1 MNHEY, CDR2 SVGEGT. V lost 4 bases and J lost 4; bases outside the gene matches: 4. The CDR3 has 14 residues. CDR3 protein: CASSWASGPDTQYF. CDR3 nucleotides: TGTGCCAGCAGTTGGGCTAGCGGGCCAGATACGCAGTATTTT.

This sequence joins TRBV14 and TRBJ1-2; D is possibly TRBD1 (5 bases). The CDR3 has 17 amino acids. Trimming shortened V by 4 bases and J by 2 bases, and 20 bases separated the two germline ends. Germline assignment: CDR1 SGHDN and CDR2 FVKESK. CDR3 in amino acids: CASSPYPDSGANYGYTF. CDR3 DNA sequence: TGTGCCAGCAGCCCATACCCAGACAGCGGGGCGAACTATGGCTACACCTTC.

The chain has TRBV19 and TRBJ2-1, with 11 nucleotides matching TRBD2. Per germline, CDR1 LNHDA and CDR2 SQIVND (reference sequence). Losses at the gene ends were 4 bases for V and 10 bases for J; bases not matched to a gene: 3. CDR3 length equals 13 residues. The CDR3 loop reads CASSRGLADEQFF. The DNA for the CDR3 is TGTGCCAGTAGTAGGGGACTAGCGGACGAGCAGTTCTTC.

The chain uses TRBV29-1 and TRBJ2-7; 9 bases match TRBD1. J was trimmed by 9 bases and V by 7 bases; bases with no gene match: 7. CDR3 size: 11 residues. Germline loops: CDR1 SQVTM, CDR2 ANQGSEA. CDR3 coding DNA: TGCAGCGCGGACAGGGGCTCGGGGCAGTACTTC. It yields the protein CSADRGSGQYF.

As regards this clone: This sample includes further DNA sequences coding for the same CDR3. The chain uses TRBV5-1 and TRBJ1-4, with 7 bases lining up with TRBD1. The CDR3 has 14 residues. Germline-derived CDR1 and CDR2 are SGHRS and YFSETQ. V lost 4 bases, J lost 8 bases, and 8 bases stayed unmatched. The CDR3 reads CASSKGQRTEKLFF. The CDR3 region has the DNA TGCGCCAGCAGCAAGGGACAGAGGACCGAAAAACTGTTTTTT.

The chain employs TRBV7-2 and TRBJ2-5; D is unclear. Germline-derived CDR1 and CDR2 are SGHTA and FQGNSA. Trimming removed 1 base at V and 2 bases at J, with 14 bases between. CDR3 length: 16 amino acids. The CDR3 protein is CASSLGRPGRQETQYF. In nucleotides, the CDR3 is TGTGCCAGCAGCTTAGGTCGTCCAGGACGACAAGAGACCCAGTACTTC. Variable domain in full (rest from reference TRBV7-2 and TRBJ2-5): GAGVSQSPSNKVTEKGKDVELRCDPISGHTALYWYRQSLGQGLEFLIYFQGNSAPDKSGLPSDRFSAERTGGSVSTLTIQRTQQEDSAVYLCASSLGRPGRQETQYFGPGTRLLVL.

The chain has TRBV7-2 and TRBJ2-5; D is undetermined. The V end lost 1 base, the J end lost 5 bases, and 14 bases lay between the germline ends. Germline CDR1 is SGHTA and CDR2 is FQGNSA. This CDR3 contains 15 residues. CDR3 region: CASSLVPTRRETQYF. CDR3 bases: TGTGCCAGCAGCTTAGTGCCTACGCGACGGGAGACCCAGTACTTC.

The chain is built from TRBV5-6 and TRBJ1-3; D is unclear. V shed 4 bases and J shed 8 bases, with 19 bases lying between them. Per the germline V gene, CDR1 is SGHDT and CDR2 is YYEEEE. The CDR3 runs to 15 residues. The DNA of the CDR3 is TGTGCCAGCAGCCGCCCCCGGGAGGGTCAAGACACCATATATTTT. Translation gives CASSRPREGQDTIYF. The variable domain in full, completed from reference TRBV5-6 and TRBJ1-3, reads DAGVTQSPTHLIKTRGQQVTLRCSPKSGHDTVSWYQQALGQGPQFIFQYYEEEERQRGNFPDRFSGHQFPNYSSELNVNALLLGDSALYLCASSRPREGQDTIYFGEGSWLTVV.

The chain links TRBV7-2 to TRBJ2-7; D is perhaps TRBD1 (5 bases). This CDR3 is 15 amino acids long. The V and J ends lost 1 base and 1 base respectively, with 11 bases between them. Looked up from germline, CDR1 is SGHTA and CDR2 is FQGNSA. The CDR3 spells CASSLGQGISYEQYF. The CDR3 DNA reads TGTGCCAGCAGCTTAGGGCAGGGAATATCCTACGAGCAGTACTTC. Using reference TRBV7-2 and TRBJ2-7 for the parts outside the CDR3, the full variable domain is GAGVSQSPSNKVTEKGKDVELRCDPISGHTALYWYRQSLGQGLEFLIYFQGNSAPDKSGLPSDRFSAERTGGSVSTLTIQRTQQEDSAVYLCASSLGQGISYEQYFGPGTRLTVT.

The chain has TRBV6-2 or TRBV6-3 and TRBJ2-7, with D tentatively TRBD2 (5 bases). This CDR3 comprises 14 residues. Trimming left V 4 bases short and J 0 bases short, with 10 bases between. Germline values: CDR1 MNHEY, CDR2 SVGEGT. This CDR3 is CASSWGDDSYEQYF. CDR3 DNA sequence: TGTGCCAGCAGTTGGGGAGACGACTCCTACGAGCAGTACTTC.

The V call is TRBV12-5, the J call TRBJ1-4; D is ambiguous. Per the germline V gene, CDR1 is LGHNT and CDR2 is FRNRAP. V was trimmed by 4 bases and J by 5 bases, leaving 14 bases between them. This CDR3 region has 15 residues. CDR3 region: CASGSPRTENEKLFF. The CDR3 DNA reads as TGTGCTAGTGGTTCACCCCGGACGGAGAATGAAAAACTGTTTTTT.

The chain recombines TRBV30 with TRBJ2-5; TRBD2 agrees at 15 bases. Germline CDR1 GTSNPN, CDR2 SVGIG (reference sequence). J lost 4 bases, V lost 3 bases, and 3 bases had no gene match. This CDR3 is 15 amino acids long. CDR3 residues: CAWSPGLAGGETQYF. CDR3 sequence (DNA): TGTGCCTGGAGCCCGGGACTAGCGGGGGGAGAGACCCAGTACTTC.

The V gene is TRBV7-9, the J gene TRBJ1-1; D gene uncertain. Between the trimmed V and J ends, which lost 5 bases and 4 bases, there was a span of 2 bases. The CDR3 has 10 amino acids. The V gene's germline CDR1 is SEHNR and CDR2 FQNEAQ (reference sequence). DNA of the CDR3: TGTGCCAGCAGCCTCACTGAAGCTTTCTTT. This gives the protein CASSLTEAFF.